The clone carrying this T cell receptor beta chain was seen a few times. What it recognizes is unknown. This record belongs to a study of blood T cells in healthy people across ages. Study outcomes and limitations: Among T cells, TCR beta diversity per million cells dropped roughly linearly as age rose. Aged donors had fewer naive CD4+ cells and lower diversity than long-lived donors. Diversity was estimated from one million T cells, and these estimates were considered underestimates.

Through a sample-barcoded 5' primer and a J-beta primer mix, a second PCR was run for roughly 7 to 11 cycles. Each TCR beta cDNA got a 12-nucleotide random molecular identifier. MiXCR, run by TCRdb on the 5' RACE reads, gives a single entry per CDR3 protein. The repertoire has roughly 1,300,000 distinct CDR3 sequences, around 59% of them found once; the top ten carry about 6.3%. Germline-derived CDR1 and CDR2 are SGHTA and FQGNSA. This CDR3 is 16 amino acids long. The J segment lost 4 bases and the V segment lost 1 base, leaving 8 bases of the junction unmatched. What was sequenced was blood. The V call is TRBV7-2, the J call TRBJ2-7, with TRBD2 matching over 9 bases. The receptor was derived from a man in his late teens or twenties in good health. CDR3 nucleotide sequence: TGTGCCAGCAGCTTAGTCTCTCGCGGGGGGGTATACGAGCAGTACTTC. Encoded protein: CASSLVSRGGVYEQYF.